This T cell receptor beta chain was identified during a study of human T cells and chemical hapten exposure. Study in general: Mostly female, the patients presented with alopecia areata, totalis or universalis.

Time point noted: pre-sensitization, week 0. Described treatment: therapeutic diphenylcyclopropenone sensitization with weekly scalp DPC. TCRdb recomputed calls from the RACE reads with MiXCR, one row per CDR3 protein. In the table there are 50,000 to 65,000 distinct CDR3 sequences, roughly 10% of which are singletons. Germline V gives CDR1 SGHTA, CDR2 FQGNSA. V lost 4 bases to trimming and J lost 5 bases, with 21 bases between them. The CDR3 has 16 residues. The V and J genes are TRBV7-2 and TRBJ2-7, with TRBD2 as a possible D gene (6 bases). This receptor was obtained from a woman aged 40 to 49 with alopecia areata. Some clones in this sample may be carry-over from other donors' samples. Here the sequenced sample was whole blood, taken in connection with sensitization to the hapten diphenylcyclopropenone (DPC). The CDR3 coding sequence is TGTGCCAGCAGCTCGACCCGGGAAGGGAGGAGGCACGAGCAGTACTTC. Its protein is CASSSTREGRRHEQYF. Full variable domain (remainder filled in from reference TRBV7-2 and TRBJ2-7): GAGVSQSPSNKVTEKGKDVELRCDPISGHTALYWYRQSLGQGLEFLIYFQGNSAPDKSGLPSDRFSAERTGGSVSTLTIQRTQQEDSAVYLCASSSTREGRRHEQYFGPGTRLTVT.